The 11 T cell receptor beta chains presented below share a single source sample, sequenced in a study of cytomegalovirus exposure and HLA in healthy donors. Here immunoSEQ multiplex PCR was the method, and the copy in TCRdb shows in-frame clones only, minus some. The sample records more than 250,000 clones, about nine tenths being singletons. Sequencing was carried out using PBMCs. These TCRs come from a young woman in good health and CMV-seropositive.

The chain uses TRBV25-1 and TRBJ2-7; D is undetermined. CDR3 size: 13 residues. V was trimmed by 7 bases and J by 5 bases, leaving 15 bases between them. CDR1 and CDR2 from the germline V gene are MGHDK and SYGVNS. The CDR3 here is CASTAVNGNEQYF. The CDR3 nucleotides are TGTGCCAGCACTGCCGTGAATGGCAACGAGCAGTACTTC.

The V call is TRBV2, the J call TRBJ2-7; 7 nucleotides match TRBD1. Germline lookup yields CDR1 SNHLY and CDR2 FYNNEI. The CDR3 totals 12 residues. J gave up 4 bases and V 4 bases, and 1 base lay outside the gene matches. In DNA form, the CDR3 reads TGTGCCAGCAGTGGGACAGGTTACGAGCAGTACTTC. It translates to CASSGTGYEQYF.

There are a few counts of this clone. The chain uses TRBV11-2 and TRBJ2-7; 7 bases align to TRBD2. V lost 10 bases to trimming and J lost 3 bases; unmatched junction nucleotides: 9. The CDR3 is 13 residues long. In germline, CDR1 is SGHAT, CDR2 FQNNGV. The CDR3 DNA reads as TGTGCCACCTCGGCGGGGGAGGGCTACGAGCAGTACTTC. Protein: CATSAGEGYEQYF.

This chain uses TRBV9 with TRBJ2-1, with D possibly matching TRBD1 (8 bases). The germline V gene has CDR1 SGDLS and CDR2 YYNGEE. This CDR3 is built from 16 residues. The V and J ends lost 4 bases and 7 bases respectively, with 21 bases between them. CDR3 region: CASSTGGSGWVNEQFF. The CDR3 region has the DNA TGTGCCAGCAGCACAGGGGGTAGCGGGTGGGTAAATGAGCAGTTCTTC.

The chain has TRBV14 and TRBJ1-6; D gene ambiguous. V was trimmed by 2 bases and J by 0 bases, leaving 11 bases between them. The CDR3 loop spans 17 amino acids. Germline CDR1 is SGHDN and CDR2 is FVKESK. The CDR3 DNA is TGTGCCAGCAGCCAATTACTCCCGAGCTCCTATAATTCACCCCTCCACTTT. Its translation is CASSQLLPSSYNSPLHF.

This chain links TRBV19 with TRBJ2-3, with D unresolved. The CDR3 is made up of 17 amino acids. The germline V and J ends were trimmed by 1 base and 1 base, with 15 bases remaining between them. Germline values: CDR1 LNHDA, CDR2 SQIVND (reference sequence). CDR3 in amino acids: CASSIAHSKPGTDTQYF. The CDR3 nucleotides are TGTGCCAGTAGTATAGCCCACTCTAAGCCGGGCACAGATACGCAGTATTTT.

This chain links TRBV30 with TRBJ2-1, with TRBD1 matching over 7 bases. V shed 4 bases, J shed 0 bases, and the junction held 6 bases outside the gene matches. Per germline, CDR1 GTSNPN and CDR2 SVGIG (reference sequence). This CDR3 spans 15 amino acids. The DNA of the CDR3 is TGTGCCTGGACCCCGGGACAGAGCTCCTACAATGAGCAGTTCTTC. Protein: CAWTPGQSSYNEQFF.

The chain couples TRBV5-8 to TRBJ2-1; 7 nucleotides align to TRBD1. The V gene's germline CDR1 is SGHTS and CDR2 YDEGEE. J gave up 5 bases and V 5 bases, and 19 bases lay outside the gene matches. The CDR3 totals 18 residues. The CDR3 region is CASRNYWLAGGGNNEQFF. DNA of the CDR3: TGTGCCAGCAGAAATTACTGGTTGGCAGGGGGTGGAAACAATGAGCAGTTCTTC.

The sample holds a few counts of this clone. J is TRBJ1-1 and V is TRBV29-1, with 7 bases lining up with TRBD1. Trimming removed 6 bases from V and 4 bases from J; junction bases left unmatched: 17. Looked up from germline, CDR1 is SQVTM and CDR2 is ANQGSEA. CDR3 length equals 16 residues. The CDR3 region has the DNA TGCAGCGTCACCGGGACAGTAGATTACCGAGTCACTGAAGCTTTCTTT. Translation gives CSVTGTVDYRVTEAFF.

V gene TRBV9 combines with J gene TRBJ1-2, with a possible D match to TRBD1 (6 bases). Trimming removed 0 bases at V and 2 bases at J, with 20 bases between. The germline CDR1 and CDR2 sequences are SGDLS and YYNGEE. This CDR3 is built from 18 residues. In DNA form, the CDR3 reads TGTGCCAGCAGCGTAGGTCACCGGGACACACTAAGGAACTATGGCTACACCTTC. This sequence encodes CASSVGHRDTLRNYGYTF.

This chain joins TRBV5-8 and TRBJ1-1, with D unresolved. The CDR3 has 15 residues. Trimming removed 4 bases at V and 1 base at J, with 14 bases between. Germline values: CDR1 SGHTS, CDR2 YDEGEE. CDR3: CASSRVGLGNTEAFF. CDR3 nucleotide sequence: TGTGCCAGCAGCAGGGTCGGGTTGGGGAACACTGAAGCTTTCTTT.